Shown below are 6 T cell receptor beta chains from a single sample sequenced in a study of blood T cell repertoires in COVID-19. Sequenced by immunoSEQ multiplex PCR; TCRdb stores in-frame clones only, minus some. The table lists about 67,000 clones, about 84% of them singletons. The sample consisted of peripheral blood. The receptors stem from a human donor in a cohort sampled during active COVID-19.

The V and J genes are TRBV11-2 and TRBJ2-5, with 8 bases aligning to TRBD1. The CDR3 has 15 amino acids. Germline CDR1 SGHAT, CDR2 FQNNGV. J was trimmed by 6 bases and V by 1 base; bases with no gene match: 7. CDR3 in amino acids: CASSLADRGQKTQYF. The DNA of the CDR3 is TGTGCCAGCAGCTTAGCCGACAGGGGCCAGAAGACCCAGTACTTC.

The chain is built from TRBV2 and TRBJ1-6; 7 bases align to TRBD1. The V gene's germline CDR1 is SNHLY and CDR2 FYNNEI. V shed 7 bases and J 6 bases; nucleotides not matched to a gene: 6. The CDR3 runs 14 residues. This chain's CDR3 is CASKVDRANSPLHF. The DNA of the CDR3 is TGTGCCAGCAAGGTCGACAGGGCTAATTCACCCCTCCACTTT.

CDR3 amino acids: CASSPDGDGYQPQHF. As DNA, the CDR3 is TGCGCCAGCAGCCCGGACGGGGATGGTTATCAGCCCCAGCATTTT. The chain combines TRBV5-1 with TRBJ1-5; D remains ambiguous. V was cut by 4 bases and J by 5 bases, with 16 bases left in between. Per germline, CDR1 SGHRS and CDR2 YFSETQ. The CDR3 covers 15 residues.

Here the CDR3 reads CASSRGAGLLTEQYF. In DNA form, the CDR3 reads TGTGCCAGCAGCCGCGGGGCAGGGCTCTTAACCGAGCAGTACTTC. This chain uses TRBV6-5 with TRBJ2-7; tentatively, D is TRBD2 (6 bases). V was trimmed by 6 bases and J by 6 bases, leaving 21 bases between them. Germline CDR1 is MNHEY and CDR2 is SVGAGI. The CDR3 extends over 15 amino acids.

The CDR3 sequence: CASSHRTGGIDTEAFF. The CDR3 nucleotides read TGTGCCAGCAGCCACCGGACAGGGGGCATCGACACTGAAGCTTTCTTT. The chain couples TRBV3-1 (or the pseudogene TRBV3-2) to TRBJ1-1, with TRBD1 matching over 11 bases. CDR3 length equals 16 residues. V trimming: 3 bases; J trimming: 3 bases; junction bases outside the gene matches: 6. The germline CDR1 and CDR2 sequences are LGHDT and YNNKEL (reference sequence).

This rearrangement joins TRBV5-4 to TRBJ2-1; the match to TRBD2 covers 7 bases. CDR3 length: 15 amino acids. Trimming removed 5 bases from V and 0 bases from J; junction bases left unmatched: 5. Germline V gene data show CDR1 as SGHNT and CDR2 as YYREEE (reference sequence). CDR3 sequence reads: CASRNWDYSYNEQFF. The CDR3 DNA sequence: TGTGCCAGCAGAAACTGGGACTACTCCTACAATGAGCAGTTCTTC.